Included here is one T cell receptor (beta chain) sequence, with context. Its target is unknown. CDR3 length: 15 amino acids. The germline V gene encodes CDR1 MNHEY and CDR2 SMNVEV (reference sequence). The V gene lost 2 bases and the J gene lost 3 bases, with 11 bases spanning the gap. These data come from a study of CD8 T cells in ankylosing spondylitis. Study conclusions and caveats: Matched ankylosing spondylitis synovial fluid reportedly contained a significantly enriched population of disease-linked clones.

5'-RACE, quantitative and with molecular barcodes, yielded the TCR beta libraries. In TCRdb, the 5' RACE reads were re-called with MiXCR into one record per CDR3 protein. The table shows 150,000 to 200,000 distinct CDR3 sequences, with 15% to 20% occurring only once. J is TRBJ1-5 and V is TRBV27; unclear D gene. The clonotype comes from a male donor aged 5-30 years with ankylosing spondylitis or in good health (not recorded which). Sequencing was done on a sample of blood, either unsorted or a sorted T cell fraction (not recorded which). The CDR3 nucleotides read TGTGCCAGCAGTTTAGATTGGAACAACAATCAGCCCCAGCATTTT. Translating gives CASSLDWNNNQPQHF.